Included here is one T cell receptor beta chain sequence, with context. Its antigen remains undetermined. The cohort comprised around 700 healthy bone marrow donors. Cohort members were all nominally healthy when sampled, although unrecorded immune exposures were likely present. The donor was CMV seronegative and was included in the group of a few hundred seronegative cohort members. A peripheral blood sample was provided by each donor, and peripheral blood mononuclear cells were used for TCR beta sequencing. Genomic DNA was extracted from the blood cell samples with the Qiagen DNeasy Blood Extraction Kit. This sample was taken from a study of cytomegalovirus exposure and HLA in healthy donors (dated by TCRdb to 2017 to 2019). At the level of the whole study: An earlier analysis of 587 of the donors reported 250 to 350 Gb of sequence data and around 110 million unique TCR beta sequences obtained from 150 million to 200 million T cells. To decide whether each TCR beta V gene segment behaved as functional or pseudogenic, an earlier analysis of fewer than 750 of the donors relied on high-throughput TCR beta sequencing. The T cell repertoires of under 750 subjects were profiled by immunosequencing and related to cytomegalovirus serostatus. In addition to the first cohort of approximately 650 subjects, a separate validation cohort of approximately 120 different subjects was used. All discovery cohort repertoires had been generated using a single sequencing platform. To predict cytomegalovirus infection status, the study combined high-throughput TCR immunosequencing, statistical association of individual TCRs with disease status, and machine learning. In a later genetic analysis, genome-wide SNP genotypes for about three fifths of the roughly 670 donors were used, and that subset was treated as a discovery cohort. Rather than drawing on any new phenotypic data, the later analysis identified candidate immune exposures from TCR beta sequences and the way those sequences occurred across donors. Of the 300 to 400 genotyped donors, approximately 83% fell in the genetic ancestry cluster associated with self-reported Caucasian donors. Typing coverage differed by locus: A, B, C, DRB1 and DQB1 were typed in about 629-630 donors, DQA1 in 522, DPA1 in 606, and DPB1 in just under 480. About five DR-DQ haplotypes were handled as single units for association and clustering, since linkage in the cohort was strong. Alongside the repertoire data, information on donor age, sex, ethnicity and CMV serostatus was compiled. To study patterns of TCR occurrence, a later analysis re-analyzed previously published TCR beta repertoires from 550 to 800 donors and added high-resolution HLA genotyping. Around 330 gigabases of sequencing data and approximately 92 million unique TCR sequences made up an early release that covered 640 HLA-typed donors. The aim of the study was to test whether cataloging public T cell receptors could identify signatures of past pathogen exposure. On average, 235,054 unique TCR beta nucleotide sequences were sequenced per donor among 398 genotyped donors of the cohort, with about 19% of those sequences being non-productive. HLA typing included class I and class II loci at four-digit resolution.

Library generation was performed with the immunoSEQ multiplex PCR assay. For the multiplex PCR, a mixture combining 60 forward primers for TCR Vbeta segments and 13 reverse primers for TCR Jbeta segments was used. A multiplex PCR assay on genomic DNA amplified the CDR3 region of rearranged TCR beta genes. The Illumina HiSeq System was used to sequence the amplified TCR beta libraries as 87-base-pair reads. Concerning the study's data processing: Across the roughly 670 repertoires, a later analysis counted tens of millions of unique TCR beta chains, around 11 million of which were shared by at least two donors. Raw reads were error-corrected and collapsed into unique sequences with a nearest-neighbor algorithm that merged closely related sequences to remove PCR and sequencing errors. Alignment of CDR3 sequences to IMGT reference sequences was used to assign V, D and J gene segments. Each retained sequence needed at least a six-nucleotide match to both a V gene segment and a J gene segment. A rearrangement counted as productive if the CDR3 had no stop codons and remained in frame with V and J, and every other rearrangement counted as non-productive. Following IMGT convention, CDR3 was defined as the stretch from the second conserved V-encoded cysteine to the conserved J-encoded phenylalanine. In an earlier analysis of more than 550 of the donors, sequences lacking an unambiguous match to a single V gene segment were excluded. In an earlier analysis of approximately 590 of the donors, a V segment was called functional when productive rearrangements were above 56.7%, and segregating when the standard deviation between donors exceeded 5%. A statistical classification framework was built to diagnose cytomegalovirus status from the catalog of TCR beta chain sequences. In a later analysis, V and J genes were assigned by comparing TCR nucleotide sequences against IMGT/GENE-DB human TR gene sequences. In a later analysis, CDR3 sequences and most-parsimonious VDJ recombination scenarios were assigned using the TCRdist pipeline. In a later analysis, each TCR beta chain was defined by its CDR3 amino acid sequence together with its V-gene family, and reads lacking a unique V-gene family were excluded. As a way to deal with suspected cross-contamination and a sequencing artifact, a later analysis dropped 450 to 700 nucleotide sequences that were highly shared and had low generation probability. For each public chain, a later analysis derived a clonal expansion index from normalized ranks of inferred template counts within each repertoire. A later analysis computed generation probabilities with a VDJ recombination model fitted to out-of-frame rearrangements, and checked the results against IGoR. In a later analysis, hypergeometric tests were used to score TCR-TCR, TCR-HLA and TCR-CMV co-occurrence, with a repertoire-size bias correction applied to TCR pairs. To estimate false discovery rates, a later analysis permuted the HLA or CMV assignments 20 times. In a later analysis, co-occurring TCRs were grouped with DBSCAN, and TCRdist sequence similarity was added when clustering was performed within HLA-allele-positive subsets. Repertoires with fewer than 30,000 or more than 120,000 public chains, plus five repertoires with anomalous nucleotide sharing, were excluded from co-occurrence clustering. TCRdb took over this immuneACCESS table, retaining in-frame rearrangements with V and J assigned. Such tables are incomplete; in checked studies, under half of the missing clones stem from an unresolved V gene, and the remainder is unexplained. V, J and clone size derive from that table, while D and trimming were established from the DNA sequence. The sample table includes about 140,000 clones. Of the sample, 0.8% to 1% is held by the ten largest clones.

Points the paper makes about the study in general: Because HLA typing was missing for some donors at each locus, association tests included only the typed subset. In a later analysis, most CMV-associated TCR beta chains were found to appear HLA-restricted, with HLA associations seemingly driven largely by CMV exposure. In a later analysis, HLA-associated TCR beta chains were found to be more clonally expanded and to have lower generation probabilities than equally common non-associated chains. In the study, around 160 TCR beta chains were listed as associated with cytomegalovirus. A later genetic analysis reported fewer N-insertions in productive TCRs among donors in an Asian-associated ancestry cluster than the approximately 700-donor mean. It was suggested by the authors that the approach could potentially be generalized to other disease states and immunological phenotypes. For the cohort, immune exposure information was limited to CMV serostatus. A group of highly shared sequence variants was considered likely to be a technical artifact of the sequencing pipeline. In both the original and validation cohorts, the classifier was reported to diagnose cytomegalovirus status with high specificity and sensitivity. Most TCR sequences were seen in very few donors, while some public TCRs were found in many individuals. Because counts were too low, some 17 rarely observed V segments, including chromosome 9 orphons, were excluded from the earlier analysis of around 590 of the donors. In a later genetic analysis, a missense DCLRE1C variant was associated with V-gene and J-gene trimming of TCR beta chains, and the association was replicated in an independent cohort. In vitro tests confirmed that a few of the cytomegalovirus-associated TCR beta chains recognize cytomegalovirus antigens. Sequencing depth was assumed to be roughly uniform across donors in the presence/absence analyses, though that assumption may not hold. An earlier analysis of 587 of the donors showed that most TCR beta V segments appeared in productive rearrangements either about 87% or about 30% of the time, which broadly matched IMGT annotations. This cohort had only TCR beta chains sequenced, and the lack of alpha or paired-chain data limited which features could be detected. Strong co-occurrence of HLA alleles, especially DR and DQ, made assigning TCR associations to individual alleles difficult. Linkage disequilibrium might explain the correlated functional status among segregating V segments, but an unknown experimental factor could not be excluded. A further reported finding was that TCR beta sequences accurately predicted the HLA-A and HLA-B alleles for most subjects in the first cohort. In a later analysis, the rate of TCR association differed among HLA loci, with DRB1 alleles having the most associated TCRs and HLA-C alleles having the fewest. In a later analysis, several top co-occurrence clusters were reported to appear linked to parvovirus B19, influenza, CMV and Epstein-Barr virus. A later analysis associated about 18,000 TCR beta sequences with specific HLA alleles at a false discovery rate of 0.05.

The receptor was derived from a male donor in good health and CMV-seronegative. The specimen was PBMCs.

In nucleotide form, the sequence is TGTGCCAGCACTCCCACCGGGACAAGTAACACTGAAGCTTTCTTT. It translates to CASTPTGTSNTEAFF. The chain is encoded by TRBV2 joined to TRBJ1-1; the best D guess is TRBD1, with 6 bases matching. From the cysteine through the phenylalanine, the CDR3 covers 15 amino acids. The CDR3 DNA has 45 bases and is translated from base 1. Cut back by 7 bases and 2 bases, the V and J ends lie 17 bases apart. The germline V gene provides CDR1 SNHLY and CDR2 FYNNEI.